A single T cell receptor (beta chain) is shown here with its context. The record originates from a study of blood T cell repertoires in COVID-19. Turning to the study itself: COVID-19 samples from acute and convalescent phases originated in the United States, Italy and Spain. PBMCs, B-cell-depleted T cells, or T cells provided the cDNA or gDNA that made up the material.

V lost 10 bases and J lost 3; bases outside the gene matches: 8. CDR1 is ENHRY and CDR2 is SYGVKD in the germline V gene. The CDR3 consists of 13 residues. Authors' analysis steps: From reference gene primer amplification, estimates of nucleated cell counts were derived. Data came from immunoSEQ multiplex PCR; TCRdb stores just in-frame clones and leaves some out. V, J and clone size were drawn from that table, and D and trimming were deduced from the DNA. This sample has fewer than 55,000 clones; 84% occur once, and the top ten carry 1.5% to 2%. Source material: peripheral blood. The rearrangement uses TRBV10-3 and TRBJ1-1, with 7 nucleotides matching TRBD1. The TCR was taken from a man in his fifties with acute or convalescent COVID-19. CDR3 sequence: CATGVDRDTEAFF. DNA of the CDR3: TGTGCCACCGGGGTAGACAGGGACACTGAAGCTTTCTTT.